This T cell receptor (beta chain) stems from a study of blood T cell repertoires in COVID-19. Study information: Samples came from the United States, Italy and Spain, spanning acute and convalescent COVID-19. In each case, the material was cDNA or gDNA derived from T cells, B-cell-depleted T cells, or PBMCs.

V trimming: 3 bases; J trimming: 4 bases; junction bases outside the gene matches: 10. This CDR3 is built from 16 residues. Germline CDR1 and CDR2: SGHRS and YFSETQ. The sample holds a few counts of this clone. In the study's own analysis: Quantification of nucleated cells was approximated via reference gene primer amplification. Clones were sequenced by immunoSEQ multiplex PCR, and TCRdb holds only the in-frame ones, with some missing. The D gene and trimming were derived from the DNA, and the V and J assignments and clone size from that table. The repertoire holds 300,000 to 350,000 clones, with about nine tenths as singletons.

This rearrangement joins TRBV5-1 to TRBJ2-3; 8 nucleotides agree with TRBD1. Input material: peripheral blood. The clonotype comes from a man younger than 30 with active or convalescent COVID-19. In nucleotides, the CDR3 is TGCGCCAGCAGCTCGAGGACAGGGCTTTGGGCAGATACGCAGTATTTT. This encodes CASSSRTGLWADTQYF.